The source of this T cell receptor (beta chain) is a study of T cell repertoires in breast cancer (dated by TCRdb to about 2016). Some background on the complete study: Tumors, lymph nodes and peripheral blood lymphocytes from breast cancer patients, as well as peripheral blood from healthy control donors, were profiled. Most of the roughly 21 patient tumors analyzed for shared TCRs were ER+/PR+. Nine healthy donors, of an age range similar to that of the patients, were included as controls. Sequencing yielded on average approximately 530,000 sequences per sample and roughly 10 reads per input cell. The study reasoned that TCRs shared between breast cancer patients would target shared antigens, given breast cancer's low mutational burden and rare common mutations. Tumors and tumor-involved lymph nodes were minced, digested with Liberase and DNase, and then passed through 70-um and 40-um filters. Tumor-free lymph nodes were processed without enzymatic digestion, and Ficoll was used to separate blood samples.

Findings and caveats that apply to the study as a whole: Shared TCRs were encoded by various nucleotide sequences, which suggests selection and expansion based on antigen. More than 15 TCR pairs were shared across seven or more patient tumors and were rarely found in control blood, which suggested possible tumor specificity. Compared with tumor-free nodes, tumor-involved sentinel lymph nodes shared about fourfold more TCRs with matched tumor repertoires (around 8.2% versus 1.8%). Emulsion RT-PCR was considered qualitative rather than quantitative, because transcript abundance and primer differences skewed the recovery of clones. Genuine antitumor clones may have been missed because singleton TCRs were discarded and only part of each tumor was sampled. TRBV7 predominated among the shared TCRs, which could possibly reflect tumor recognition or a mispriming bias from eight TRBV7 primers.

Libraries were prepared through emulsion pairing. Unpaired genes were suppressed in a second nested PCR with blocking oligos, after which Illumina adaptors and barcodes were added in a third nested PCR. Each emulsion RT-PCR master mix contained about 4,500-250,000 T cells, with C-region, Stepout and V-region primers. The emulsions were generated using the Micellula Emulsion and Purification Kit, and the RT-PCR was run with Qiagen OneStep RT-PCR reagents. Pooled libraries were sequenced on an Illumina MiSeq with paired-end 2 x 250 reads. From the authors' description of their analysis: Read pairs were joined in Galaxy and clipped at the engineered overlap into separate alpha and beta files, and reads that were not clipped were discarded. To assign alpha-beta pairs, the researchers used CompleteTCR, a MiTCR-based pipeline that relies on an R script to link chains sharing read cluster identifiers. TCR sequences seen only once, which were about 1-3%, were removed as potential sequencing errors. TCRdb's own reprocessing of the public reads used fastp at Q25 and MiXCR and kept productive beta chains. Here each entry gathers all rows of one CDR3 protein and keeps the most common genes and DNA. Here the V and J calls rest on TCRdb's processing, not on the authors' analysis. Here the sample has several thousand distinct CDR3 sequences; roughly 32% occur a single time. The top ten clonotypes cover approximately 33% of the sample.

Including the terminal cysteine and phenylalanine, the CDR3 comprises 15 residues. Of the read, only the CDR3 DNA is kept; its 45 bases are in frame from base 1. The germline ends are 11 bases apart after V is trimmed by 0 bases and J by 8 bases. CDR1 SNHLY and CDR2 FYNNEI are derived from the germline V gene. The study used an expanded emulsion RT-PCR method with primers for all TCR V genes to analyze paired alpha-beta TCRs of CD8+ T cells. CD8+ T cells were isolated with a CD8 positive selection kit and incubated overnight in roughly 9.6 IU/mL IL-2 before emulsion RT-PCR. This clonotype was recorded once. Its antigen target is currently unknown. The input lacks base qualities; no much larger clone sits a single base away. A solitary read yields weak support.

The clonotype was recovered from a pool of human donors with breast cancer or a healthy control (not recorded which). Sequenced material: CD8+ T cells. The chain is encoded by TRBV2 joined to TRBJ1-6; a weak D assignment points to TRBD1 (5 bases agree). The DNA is TGTGCCAGCAGTGAAGCCTTCCAGGGAGATTCACCCCTCCACTTT. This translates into CASSEAFQGDSPLHF.